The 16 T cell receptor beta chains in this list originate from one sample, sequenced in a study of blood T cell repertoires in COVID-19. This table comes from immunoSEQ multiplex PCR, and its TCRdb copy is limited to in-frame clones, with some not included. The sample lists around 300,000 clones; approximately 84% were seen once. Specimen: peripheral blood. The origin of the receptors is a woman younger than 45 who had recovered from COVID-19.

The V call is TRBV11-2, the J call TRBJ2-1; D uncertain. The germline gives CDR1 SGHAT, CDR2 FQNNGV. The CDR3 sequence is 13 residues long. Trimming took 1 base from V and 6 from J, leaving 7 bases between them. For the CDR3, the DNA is TGTGCCAGCAGCTTAGTCAGGCGCAATGAGCAGTTCTTC. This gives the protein CASSLVRRNEQFF.

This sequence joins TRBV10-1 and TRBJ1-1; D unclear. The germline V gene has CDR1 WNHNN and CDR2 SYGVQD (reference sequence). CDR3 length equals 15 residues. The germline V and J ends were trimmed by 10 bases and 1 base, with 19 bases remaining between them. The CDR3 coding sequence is TGCGCCACCAAGCGGGAGCTTACAGAGAACACTGAAGCTTTCTTT. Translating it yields CATKRELTENTEAFF.

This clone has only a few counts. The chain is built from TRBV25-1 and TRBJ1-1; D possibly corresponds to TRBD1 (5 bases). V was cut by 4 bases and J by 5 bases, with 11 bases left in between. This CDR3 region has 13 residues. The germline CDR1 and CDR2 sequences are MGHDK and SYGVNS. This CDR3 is CASSVGGLTEAFF. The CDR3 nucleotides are TGTGCCAGCAGTGTGGGGGGACTGACTGAAGCTTTCTTT.

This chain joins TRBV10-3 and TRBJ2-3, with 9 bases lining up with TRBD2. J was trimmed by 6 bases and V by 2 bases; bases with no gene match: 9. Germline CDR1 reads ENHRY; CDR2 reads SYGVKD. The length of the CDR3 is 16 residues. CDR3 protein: CAISEEIAGVGDTQYF. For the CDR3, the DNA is TGTGCCATCAGTGAGGAGATAGCGGGAGTAGGGGATACGCAGTATTTT.

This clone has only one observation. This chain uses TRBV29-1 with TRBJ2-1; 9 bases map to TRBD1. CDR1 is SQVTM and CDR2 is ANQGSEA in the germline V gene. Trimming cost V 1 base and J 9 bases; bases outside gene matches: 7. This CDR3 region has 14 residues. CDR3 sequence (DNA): TGCAGCGTTGAAGGTGGACAGGGGAGGGCTGAGCAGTTCTTC. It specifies CSVEGGQGRAEQFF.

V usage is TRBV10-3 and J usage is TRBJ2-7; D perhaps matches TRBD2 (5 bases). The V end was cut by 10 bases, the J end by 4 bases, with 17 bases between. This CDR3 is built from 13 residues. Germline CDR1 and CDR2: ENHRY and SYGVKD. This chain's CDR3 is CATSGPAGYEQYF. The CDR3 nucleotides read TGTGCCACCTCGGGCCCTGCGGGTTACGAGCAGTACTTC.

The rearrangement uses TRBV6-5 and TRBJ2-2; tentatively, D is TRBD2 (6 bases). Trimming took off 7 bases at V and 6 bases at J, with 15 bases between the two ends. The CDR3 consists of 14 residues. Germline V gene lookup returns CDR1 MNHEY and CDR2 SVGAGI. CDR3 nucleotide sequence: TGTGCCAGCATTCCATCCGGGAGCGCCGGGGAGCTGTTTTTT. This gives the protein CASIPSGSAGELFF.

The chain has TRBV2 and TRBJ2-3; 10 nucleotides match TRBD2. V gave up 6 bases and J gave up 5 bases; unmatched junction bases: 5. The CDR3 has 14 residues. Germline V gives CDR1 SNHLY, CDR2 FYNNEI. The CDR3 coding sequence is TGTGCCAGCAGCCAAATAGCGGGAGGAGATACGCAGTATTTT. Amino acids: CASSQIAGGDTQYF.

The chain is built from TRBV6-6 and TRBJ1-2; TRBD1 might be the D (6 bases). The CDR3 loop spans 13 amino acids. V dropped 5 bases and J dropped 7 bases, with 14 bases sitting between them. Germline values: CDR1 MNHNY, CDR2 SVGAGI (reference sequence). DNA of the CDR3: TGTGCCAGCAGTCGCGAGACAGGCGGTGGCTACACCTTC. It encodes CASSRETGGGYTF.

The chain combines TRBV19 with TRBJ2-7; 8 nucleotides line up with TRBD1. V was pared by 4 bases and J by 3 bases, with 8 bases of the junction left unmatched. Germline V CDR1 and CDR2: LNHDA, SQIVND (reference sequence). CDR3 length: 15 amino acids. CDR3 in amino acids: CASSTKTGVIYEQYF. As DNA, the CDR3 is TGTGCCAGTAGTACAAAGACAGGGGTCATCTACGAGCAGTACTTC. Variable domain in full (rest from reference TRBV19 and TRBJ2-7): DGGITQSPKYLFRKEGQNVTLSCEQNLNHDAMYWYRQDPGQGLRLIYYSQIVNDFQKGDIAEGYSVSREKKESFPLTVTSAQKNPTAFYLCASSTKTGVIYEQYFGPGTRLTVT.

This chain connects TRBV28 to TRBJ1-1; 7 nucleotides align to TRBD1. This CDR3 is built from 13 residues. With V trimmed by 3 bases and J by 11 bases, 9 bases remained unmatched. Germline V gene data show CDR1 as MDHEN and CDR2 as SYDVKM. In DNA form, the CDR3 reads TGTGCCAGCAGTTTGGGGACAGTTCCGCCGGCTTTCTTT. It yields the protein CASSLGTVPPAFF.

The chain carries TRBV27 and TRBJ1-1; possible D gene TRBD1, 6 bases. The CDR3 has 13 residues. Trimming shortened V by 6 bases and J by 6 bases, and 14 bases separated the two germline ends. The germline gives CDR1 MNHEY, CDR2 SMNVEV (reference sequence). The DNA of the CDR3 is TGTGCCAGCAGCACCTACAGGGCCCCTGAAGCTTTCTTT. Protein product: CASSTYRAPEAFF.

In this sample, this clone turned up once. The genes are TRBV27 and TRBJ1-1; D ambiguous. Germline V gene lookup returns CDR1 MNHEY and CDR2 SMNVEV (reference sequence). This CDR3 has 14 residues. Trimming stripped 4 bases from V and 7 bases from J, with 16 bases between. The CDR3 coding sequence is TGTGCCAGCAGTTCCTGGAGTAGAGGTTTTGAAGCTTTCTTT. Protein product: CASSSWSRGFEAFF.

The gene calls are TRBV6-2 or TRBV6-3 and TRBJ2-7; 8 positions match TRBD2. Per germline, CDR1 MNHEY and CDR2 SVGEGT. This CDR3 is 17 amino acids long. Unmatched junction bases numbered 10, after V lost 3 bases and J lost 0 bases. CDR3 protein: CASSYSTSGTSSYEQYF. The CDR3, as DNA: TGTGCCAGCAGTTATTCTACCAGTGGGACTAGCTCCTACGAGCAGTACTTC.

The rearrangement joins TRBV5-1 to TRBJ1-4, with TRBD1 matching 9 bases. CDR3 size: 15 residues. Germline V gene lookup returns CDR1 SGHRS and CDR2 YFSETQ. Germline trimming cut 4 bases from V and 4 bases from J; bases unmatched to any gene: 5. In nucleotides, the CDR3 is TGCGCCAGCAGCACGGGACAGGGCGATAATGAAAAACTGTTTTTT. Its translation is CASSTGQGDNEKLFF.

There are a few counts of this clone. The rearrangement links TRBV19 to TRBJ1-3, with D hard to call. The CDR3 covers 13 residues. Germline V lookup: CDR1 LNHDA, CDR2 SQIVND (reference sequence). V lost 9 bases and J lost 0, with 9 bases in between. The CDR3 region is CASLGFSGNTIYF. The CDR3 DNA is TGTGCCAGCCTAGGTTTCTCTGGAAACACCATATATTTT.